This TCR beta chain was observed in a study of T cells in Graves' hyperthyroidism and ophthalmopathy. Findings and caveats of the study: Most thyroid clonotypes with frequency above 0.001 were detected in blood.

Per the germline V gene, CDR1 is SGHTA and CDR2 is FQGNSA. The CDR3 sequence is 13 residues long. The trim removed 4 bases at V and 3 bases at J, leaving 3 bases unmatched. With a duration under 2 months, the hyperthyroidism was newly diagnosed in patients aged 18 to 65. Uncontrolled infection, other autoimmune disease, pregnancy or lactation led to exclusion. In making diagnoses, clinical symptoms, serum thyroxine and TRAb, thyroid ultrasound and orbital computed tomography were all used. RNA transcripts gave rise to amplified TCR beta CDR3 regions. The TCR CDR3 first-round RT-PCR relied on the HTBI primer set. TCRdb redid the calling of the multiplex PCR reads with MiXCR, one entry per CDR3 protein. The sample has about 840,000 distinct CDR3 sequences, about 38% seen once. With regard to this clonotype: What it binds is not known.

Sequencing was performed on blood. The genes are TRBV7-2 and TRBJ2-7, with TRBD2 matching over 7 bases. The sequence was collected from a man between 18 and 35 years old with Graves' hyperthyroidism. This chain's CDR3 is CASSWGGLYEQYF. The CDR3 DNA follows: TGTGCCAGCAGCTGGGGGGGACTCTACGAGCAGTACTTC.